This section outlines one TCR beta chain sequence together with its context. Profiling relied on immunoSEQ multiplex PCR, and the TCRdb table lists in-frame clones only, not all of them. This table holds about 180,000 clones, about 85% found once. The data belong to a study of blood T cell repertoires in COVID-19. Study at large: Material from acute and convalescent COVID-19 was sourced from the United States, Italy and Spain. PBMCs, B-cell-depleted T cells, or T cells provided the cDNA or gDNA that made up the material.

The CDR3 length is 13 residues. V shed 5 bases and J shed 6 bases, with 14 bases lying between them. Germline CDR1 and CDR2: LGHNT and FRNRAP. Clinical history as reported by participants underpinned cohort assignment. Source material: PBMCs or T cells enriched from blood (not recorded which). The J gene is TRBJ2-7, the V gene TRBV12-5; possibly TRBD1 for D (7 bases). This sequence was found in a woman in her forties with acute COVID-19. This chain's CDR3 is CASGRGTAGEQYF. Here the CDR3 DNA reads TGTGCTAGTGGTCGGGGGACAGCGGGCGAGCAGTACTTC. Looking up the rest from reference TRBV12-5 and TRBJ2-7 gives the full variable domain: DARVTQTPRHKVTEMGQEVTMRCQPILGHNTVFWYRQTMMQGLELLAYFRNRAPLDDSGMPKDRFSAEMPDATLATLKIQPSEPRDSAVYFCASGRGTAGEQYFGPGTRLTVT.